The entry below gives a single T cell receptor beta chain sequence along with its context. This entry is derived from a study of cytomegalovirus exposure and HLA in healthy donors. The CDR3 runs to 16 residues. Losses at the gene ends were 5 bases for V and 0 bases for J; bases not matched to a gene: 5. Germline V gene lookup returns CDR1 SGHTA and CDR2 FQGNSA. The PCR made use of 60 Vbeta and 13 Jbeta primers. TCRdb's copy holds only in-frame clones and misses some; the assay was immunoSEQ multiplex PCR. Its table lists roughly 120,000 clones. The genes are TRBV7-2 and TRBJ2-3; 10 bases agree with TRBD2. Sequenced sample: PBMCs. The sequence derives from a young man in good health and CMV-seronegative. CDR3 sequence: CASSRAGGPSTDTQYF. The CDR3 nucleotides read TGTGCCAGCAGCCGAGCGGGAGGGCCTAGCACAGATACGCAGTATTTT.